Listed below are T cell receptor beta chains from one sample, sequenced in a study of blood T cell repertoires in COVID-19. Method: immunoSEQ multiplex PCR; TCRdb's copy keeps in-frame clones and lacks some. Here the sample spans around 97,000 clones, 84% being singletons. The sample was peripheral blood. The receptors shown here come from a human donor in a cohort sampled during active or convalescent COVID-19. CDR3s include the opening cysteine and the closing phenylalanine or tryptophan. The order of the fields is clone size, V gene, J gene, D gene, CDR3 DNA, CDR3 protein. D genes are given only for firm matches. Some rows mark clone size as missing; the rest say once, few, many or name a class of expanded clone.

-,TRBV12-3/TRBV12-4,TRBJ1-2,TRBD1,TGTGCCAGCAGATCCGGGACAGGGGTGGGCTACACCTTC,CASRSGTGVGYTF
few,TRBV2,TRBJ1-4,-,TGTGCCAGCAGTGGGGGGGCTAATGAAAAACTGTTTTTT,CASSGGANEKLFF
-,TRBV7-2,TRBJ1-5,-,TGTGCCAGCAGCTCGGTTAATCAGCCCCAGCATTTT,CASSSVNQPQHF
-,TRBV4-3,TRBJ2-5,-,TGCGCCAGCAGCCAATATCGCAGGTTTGGAGGAGAGACCCAGTACTTC,CASSQYRRFGGETQYF
-,TRBV6-1,TRBJ2-5,TRBD2,TGTGCCAGCAGTGAAGAGGCTAGCGGGGGGCTAGGCAAAAGCGAGACCCAGTACTTC,CASSEEASGGLGKSETQYF
-,TRBV18,TRBJ2-1,-,TGTGCCAGCTCACCGGGGGGGCCCTACAATGAGCAGTTCTTC,CASSPGGPYNEQFF
-,TRBV6-5,TRBJ2-2,-,TGTGCCAGCAGTTACTCAGAGGGTACCGGGGAGCTGTTTTTT,CASSYSEGTGELFF
-,TRBV7-2,TRBJ1-4,-,TGTGCCAGCAGCCCCCATAACGGGGGAAAACTGTTTTTT,CASSPHNGGKLFF
-,TRBV28,TRBJ1-2,TRBD1,TGTGCCAGCAGCTTACAGGGGATGGGCGGCTACACCTTC,CASSLQGMGGYTF
-,TRBV19,TRBJ1-2,-,TGTGCCAGTAGTATAAGAACAGGGCCCCGACATGGCTACACCTTC,CASSIRTGPRHGYTF
once,TRBV28,TRBJ1-1,-,TGTGCCAGCAGGGTTCCGAACAGGGACGATTTCTTT,CASRVPNRDDFF
-,TRBV6-5,TRBJ2-7,-,TGTGCCAGCAGGTGGAGGGGCTACGAGCAGTACTTC,CASRWRGYEQYF
-,TRBV9,TRBJ1-5,-,TGTGCCAGCAGCGGACCCCCCTCAGTGGGGCGCCGTCAGCCCCAGCATTTT,CASSGPPSVGRRQPQHF
-,TRBV4-1,TRBJ2-7,-,TGCGCCAGCAGCCACTCAGGGTACAACGAGCAGTACTTC,CASSHSGYNEQYF
-,TRBV7-9,TRBJ1-2,-,TGTGCCAGCAGCTTCTTAGTGGACTATGGCTACACCTTC,CASSFLVDYGYTF
-,TRBV19,TRBJ1-2,TRBD1,TGTGCCAGTAGTTCCTCGACAGGGAACTATGGCTACACCTTC,CASSSSTGNYGYTF
once,TRBV7-8,TRBJ2-3,-,TGTGCCAGCAGCTTAGAACAGACAGGGGAGGGAGATACGCAGTATTTT,CASSLEQTGEGDTQYF
-,TRBV27,TRBJ2-2,TRBD2,TGTGCCAGCAGTGCCATGTGGACTAGCGTTGTAACCGGGGAGCTGTTTTTT,CASSAMWTSVVTGELFF
-,TRBV5-4,TRBJ1-2,-,TGTGCCAGCAGCTTGGCGGGGAAAAGCTATGGCTACACCTTC,CASSLAGKSYGYTF
-,TRBV15,TRBJ1-1,-,TGTGCCACCTCGATCGGAGGGTTTGAAGCTTTCTTT,CATSIGGFEAFF
-,TRBV4-2,TRBJ1-6,-,TGTGCCAGCAGCCAAGGAGGGAACTATAATTCACCCCTCCACTTT,CASSQGGNYNSPLHF
-,TRBV12-3/TRBV12-4,TRBJ1-4,TRBD1,TGTGCCAGCAGAGGACAGGATTTAGGAAAACTGTTTTTT,CASRGQDLGKLFF
few,TRBV7-9,TRBJ1-4,TRBD1,TGTGCCAGCAGCCCAGGGAACAGGGGGCCTAATGAAAAACTGTTTTTT,CASSPGNRGPNEKLFF
-,TRBV11-3,TRBJ1-1,-,TGTGCCAGCAGCTTAGGGGGGCATAGTACTGAAGCTTTCTTT,CASSLGGHSTEAFF
-,TRBV14,TRBJ1-4,-,TGTGCCAGCAGCCCCCTTCAGGGGACAACTAATGAAAAACTGTTTTTT,CASSPLQGTTNEKLFF
-,TRBV4-1,TRBJ1-2,-,TGCGCCAGCAGCCAAGGGGCTGGACAAAACTATGGCTACACCTTC,CASSQGAGQNYGYTF
-,TRBV6-6,TRBJ1-6,-,TGTGCCAGCACAGGGAATAATTCACCCCTCCACTTT,CASTGNNSPLHF